Detailed here is one T cell receptor beta chain. Profiled with immunoSEQ multiplex PCR; TCRdb holds only in-frame clones, not every one. The sample has about 250,000 clones, 70% to 85% seen once. This record belongs to a study of blood T cell repertoires in COVID-19. Turning to the study itself: Italy, Spain and the United States were the sources of the convalescent and acute COVID-19 samples.

The CDR3 has 13 residues. Germline V gene sequence: CDR1 SNHLY, CDR2 FYNNEI. Deletions cut 2 bases from V and 7 bases from J, with 11 bases between. Sequencing was done on a sample of peripheral blood. This sequence joins TRBV2 and TRBJ2-5; D perhaps matches TRBD1 (6 bases). The TCR sequence derives from a woman older than 75 with active or convalescent COVID-19. The DNA for the CDR3 is TGTGCCAGCAGTGAAACAGAAGGGGGGACCCAGTACTTC. Its protein product is CASSETEGGTQYF.